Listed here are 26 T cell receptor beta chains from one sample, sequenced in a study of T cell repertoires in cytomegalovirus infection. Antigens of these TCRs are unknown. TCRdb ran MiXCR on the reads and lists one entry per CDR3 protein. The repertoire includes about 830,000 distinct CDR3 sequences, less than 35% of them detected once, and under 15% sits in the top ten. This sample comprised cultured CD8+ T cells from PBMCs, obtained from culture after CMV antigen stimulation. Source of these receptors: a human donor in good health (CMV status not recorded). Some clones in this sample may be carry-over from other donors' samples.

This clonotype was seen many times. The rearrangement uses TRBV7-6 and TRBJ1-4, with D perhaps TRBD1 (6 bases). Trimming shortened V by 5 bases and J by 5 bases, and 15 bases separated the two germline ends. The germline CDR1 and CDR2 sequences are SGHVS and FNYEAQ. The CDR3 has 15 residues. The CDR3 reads CASSTHREGNEKLFF. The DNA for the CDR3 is TGTGCCAGCAGCACCCACAGGGAGGGGAATGAAAAACTGTTTTTT.

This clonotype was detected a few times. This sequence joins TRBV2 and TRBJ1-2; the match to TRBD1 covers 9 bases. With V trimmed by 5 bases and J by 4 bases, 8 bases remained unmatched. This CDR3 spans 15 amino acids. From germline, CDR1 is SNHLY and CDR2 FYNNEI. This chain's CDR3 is CASSREQGAGYGYTF. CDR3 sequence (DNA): TGTGCCAGCAGTCGTGAACAGGGGGCTGGCTATGGCTACACCTTC. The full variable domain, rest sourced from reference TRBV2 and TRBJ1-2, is EPEVTQTPSHQVTQMGQEVILRCVPISNHLYFYWYRQILGQKVEFLVSFYNNEISEKSEIFDDQFSVERPDGSNFTLKIRSTKLEDSAMYFCASSREQGAGYGYTFGSGTRLTVV.

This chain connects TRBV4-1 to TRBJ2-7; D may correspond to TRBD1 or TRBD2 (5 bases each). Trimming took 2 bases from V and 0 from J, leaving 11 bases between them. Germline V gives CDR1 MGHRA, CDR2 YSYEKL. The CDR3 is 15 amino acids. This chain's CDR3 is CASSQRDGPSYEQYF. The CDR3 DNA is TGCGCCAGCAGCCAAAGGGACGGTCCCTCCTACGAGCAGTACTTC.

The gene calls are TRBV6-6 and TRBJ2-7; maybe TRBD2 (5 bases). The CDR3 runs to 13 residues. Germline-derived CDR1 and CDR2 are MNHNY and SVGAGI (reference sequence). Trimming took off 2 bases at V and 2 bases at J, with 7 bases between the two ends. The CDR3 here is CASSYVGAYEQYV. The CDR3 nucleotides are TGTGCCAGCAGTTACGTGGGAGCCTACGAGCAGTACGTC.

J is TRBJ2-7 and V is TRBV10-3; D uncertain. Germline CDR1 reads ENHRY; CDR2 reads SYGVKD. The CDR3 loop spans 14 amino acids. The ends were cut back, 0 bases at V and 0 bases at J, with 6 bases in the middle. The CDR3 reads CAISESPGSYEQYV. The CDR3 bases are TGTGCCATCAGTGAGTCCCCGGGCTCCTACGAGCAGTACGTC.

This CDR3 is CASSAQGWDQPQHF. Here the CDR3 DNA reads TGTGCCAGCAGTGCACAGGGTTGGGATCAGCCCCAGCATTTT. This chain links TRBV6-2 or TRBV6-3 with TRBJ1-5, with a tentative D call TRBD1 (6 bases). The V end was cut by 5 bases, the J end by 5 bases, with 13 bases between. Germline V gene sequence: CDR1 MNHEY, CDR2 SVGEGT. The CDR3 is made up of 14 amino acids.

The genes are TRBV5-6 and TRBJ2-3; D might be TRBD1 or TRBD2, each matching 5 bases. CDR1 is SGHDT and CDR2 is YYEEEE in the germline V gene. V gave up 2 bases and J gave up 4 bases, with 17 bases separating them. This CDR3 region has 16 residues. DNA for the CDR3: TGTGCCAGCAGCTTAAGGGACCGCGGCCTGGCAGATACGCAGTATTTT. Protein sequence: CASSLRDRGLADTQYF.

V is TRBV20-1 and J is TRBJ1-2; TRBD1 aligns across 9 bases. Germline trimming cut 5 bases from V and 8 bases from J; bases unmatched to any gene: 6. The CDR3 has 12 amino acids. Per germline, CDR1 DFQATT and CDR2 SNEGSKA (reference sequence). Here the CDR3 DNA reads TGCAGTGCTGAACAGGGGGCGGAGGGCTACACCTTC. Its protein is CSAEQGAEGYTF.

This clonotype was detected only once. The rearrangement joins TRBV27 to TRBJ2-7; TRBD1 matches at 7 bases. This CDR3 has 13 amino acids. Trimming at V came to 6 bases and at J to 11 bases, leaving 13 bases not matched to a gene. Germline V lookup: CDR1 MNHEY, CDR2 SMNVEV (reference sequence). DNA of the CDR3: TGTGCCAGCAGAGGGGACAGCGCCCTATCAGAGTACTTC. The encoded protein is CASRGDSALSEYF.

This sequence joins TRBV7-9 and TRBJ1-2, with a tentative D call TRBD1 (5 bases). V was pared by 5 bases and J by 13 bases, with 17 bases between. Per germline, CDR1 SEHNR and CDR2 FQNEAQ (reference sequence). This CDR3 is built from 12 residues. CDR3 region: CASSGRQPEGTF. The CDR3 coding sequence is TGTGCCAGCAGCGGACGACAGCCCGAAGGCACCTTC.

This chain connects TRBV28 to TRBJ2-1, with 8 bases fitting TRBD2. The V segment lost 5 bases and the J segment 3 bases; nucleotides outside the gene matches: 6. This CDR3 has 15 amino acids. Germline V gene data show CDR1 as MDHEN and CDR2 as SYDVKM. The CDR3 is CASSILSGDYNEQFF. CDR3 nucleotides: TGTGCCAGCAGTATACTTAGCGGGGACTACAATGAGCAGTTCTTC. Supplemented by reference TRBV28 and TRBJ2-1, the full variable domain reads DVKVTQSSRYLVKRTGEKVFLECVQDMDHENMFWYRQDPGLGLRLIYFSYDVKMKEKGDIPEGYSVSREKKERFSLILESASTNQTSMYLCASSILSGDYNEQFFGPGTRLTVL.

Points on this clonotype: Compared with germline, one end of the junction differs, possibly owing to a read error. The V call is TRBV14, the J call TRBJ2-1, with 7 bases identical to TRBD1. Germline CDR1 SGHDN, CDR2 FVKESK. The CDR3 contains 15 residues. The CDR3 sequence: CASRARQGRINEQFF. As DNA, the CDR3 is TGTGCTAGCAGGGCTAGACAGGGCCGGATCAATGAGCAGTTCTTC.

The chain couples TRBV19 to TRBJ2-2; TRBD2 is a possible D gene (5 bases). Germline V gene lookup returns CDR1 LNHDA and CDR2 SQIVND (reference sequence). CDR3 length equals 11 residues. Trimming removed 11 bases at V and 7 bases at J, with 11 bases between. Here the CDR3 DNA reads TGTGCCGCCGCGAGGGACGGGGAGCTGTTTTTT. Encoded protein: CAAARDGELFF.

The CDR3 loop is CASSVERPPYEQYV. The CDR3 nucleotides are TGTGCCAGCAGTGTGGAGAGACCTCCCTACGAGCAGTACGTC. This sequence joins TRBV6-2 or TRBV6-3 and TRBJ2-7; D unresolved. Germline V lookup: CDR1 MNHEY, CDR2 SVGEGT. Trimming removed 5 bases from V and 2 bases from J, with 13 bases in between. The CDR3 consists of 14 residues.

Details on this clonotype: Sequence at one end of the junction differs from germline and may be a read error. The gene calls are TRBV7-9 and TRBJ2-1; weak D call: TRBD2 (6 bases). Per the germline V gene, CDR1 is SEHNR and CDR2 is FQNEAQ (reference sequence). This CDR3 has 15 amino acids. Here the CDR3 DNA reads TGTGACAGCAGGGATTTAGCGGACTCCTACAATGAGCAGTTCTTC. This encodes CDSRDLADSYNEQFF.

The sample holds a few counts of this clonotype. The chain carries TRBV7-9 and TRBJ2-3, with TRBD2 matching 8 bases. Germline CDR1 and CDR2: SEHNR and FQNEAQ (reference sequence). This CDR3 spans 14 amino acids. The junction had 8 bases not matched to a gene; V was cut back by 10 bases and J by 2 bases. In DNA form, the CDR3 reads TGTGCCATCCTCGGGGGGGGGTCCACAGATACGCAGTATTTT. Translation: CAILGGGSTDTQYF.

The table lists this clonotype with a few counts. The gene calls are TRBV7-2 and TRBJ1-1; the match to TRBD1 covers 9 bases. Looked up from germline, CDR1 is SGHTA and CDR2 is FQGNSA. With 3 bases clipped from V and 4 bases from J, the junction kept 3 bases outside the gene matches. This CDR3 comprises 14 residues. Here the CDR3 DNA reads TGTGCCAGCAGCTTCGGGACAGGGCTCACTGAAGCTTTCTTT. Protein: CASSFGTGLTEAFF.

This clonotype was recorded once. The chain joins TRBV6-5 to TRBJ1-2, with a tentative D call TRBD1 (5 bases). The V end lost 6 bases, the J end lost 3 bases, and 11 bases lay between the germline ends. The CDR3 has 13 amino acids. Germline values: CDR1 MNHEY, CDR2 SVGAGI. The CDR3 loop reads CASRGRQYYGYTF. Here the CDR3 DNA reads TGTGCCAGCAGGGGGAGACAGTACTATGGCTACACCTTC.

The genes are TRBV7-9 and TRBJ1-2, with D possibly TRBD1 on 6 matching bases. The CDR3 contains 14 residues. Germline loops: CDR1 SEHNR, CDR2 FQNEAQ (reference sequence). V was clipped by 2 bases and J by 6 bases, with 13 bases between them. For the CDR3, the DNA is TGTGCCAGCAGCTTATCCGGGGGCGCGGATGGCTACACCTTC. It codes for CASSLSGGADGYTF.

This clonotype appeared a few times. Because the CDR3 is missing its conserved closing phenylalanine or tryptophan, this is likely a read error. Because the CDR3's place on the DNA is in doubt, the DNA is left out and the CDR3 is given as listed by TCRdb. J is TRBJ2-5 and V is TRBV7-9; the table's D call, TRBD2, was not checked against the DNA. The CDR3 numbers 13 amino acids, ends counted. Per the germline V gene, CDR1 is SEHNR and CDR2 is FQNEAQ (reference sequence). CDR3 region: CASSLRGLAVGLL.

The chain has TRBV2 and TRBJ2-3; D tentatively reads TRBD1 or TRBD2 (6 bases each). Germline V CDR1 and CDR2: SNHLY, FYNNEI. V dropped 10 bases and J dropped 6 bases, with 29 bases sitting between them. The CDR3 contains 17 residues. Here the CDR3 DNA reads TGTGCCACCGTACCCCTCTTTTCGGGGGCCTGGGAGGATACGCAGTATTTT. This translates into CATVPLFSGAWEDTQYF.

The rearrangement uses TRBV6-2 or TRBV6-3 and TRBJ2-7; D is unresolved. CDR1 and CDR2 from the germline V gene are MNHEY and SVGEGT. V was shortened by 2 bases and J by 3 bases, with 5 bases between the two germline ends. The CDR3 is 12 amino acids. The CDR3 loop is CASSYGNYEQYV. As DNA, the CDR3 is TGTGCCAGCAGTTACGGGAACTACGAGCAGTACGTC.

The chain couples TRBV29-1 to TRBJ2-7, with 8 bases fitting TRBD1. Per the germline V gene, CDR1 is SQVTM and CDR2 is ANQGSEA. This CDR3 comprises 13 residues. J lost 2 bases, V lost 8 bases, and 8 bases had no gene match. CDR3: CSFRTGLTYEQYF. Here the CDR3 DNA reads TGCAGCTTCCGGACAGGGTTAACCTACGAGCAGTACTTC.

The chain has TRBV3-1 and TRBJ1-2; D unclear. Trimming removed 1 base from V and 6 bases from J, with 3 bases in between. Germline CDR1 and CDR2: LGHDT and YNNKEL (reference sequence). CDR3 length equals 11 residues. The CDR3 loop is CASSQVDGYTF. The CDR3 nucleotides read TGTGCCAGCAGCCAAGTGGATGGCTACACCTTC.

The DNA for the CDR3 is TGTGCCATCAGTGAGTTTAGCGGGGGCGATCACATCACCGACGAGCTGTTTTTT. This gives the protein CAISEFSGGDHITDELFF. V is TRBV10-3 and J is TRBJ2-2; 9 nucleotides line up with TRBD2. CDR3 length: 18 amino acids. V was clipped by 1 base and J by 11 bases; unmatched bases: 17. Germline V gene sequence: CDR1 ENHRY, CDR2 SYGVKD.

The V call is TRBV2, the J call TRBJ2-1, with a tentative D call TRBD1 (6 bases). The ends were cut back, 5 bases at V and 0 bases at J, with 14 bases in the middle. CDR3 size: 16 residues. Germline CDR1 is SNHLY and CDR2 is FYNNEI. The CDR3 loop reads CASSTPRGHSYNEQFF. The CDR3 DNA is TGTGCCAGCAGTACCCCCAGGGGCCACTCCTACAATGAGCAGTTCTTC.